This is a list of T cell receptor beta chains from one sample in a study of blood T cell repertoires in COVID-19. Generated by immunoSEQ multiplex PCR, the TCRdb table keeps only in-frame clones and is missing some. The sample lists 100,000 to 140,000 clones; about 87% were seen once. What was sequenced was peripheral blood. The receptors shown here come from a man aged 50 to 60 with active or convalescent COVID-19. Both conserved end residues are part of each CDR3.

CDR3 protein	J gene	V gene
CASSLSGVGYGYTF	TRBJ1-2	TRBV28
CASSNGHNTDTQYF	TRBJ2-3	TRBV6-6
CALGTETRPTF	TRBJ1-2	TRBV30
CASSLAGAWGNEQFF	TRBJ2-1	TRBV5-4
CASSQDLWRDSYNEQFF	TRBJ2-1	TRBV4-1
CASSTPGQGGVYYGYTF	TRBJ1-2	TRBV19
CASSPVPGQGSEQYF	TRBJ2-7	TRBV18
CAISDRGFQETQYF	TRBJ2-5	TRBV10-3
CASSLDRGLFNTEAFF	TRBJ1-1	TRBV28
CASDRGYNYGYTF	TRBJ1-2	TRBV9
CASSPGTAIGPQHF	TRBJ1-5	TRBV7-2
CASSTPRLAVGPEQYF	TRBJ2-7	TRBV10-2
CASSQELAGSTDTQYF	TRBJ2-3	TRBV4-2
CASTTNSRYMDGDRVQETQYF	TRBJ2-5	TRBV7-8
CASSRYWRENNEQFF	TRBJ2-1	TRBV6-2/TRBV6-3
CASSYEWGGRTEAFF	TRBJ1-1	TRBV6-5
CASSLGLLRTARGRGYEQYF	TRBJ2-7	TRBV28
CASSFRRGYEQYF	TRBJ2-7	TRBV12-3/TRBV12-4
CASGLSTEAFF	TRBJ1-1	TRBV10-2